What follows is one T cell receptor beta chain and its context. Which antigen it targets is not known. The sample holds no much larger clone one base away, and base qualities are not on file. The entry originates in a study of T cell changes during pregnancy in multiple sclerosis (dated by TCRdb to about 2019). Study-wide context: The study looked at changes in the T cell repertoire across pregnancy in women with multiple sclerosis.

Including cysteine and phenylalanine, the CDR3 has 13 amino acids. Of the read, only the CDR3 DNA is kept; its 39 bases are in frame from base 1. V loses 1 base, J loses 3 bases, and the germline ends lie 7 bases apart. The germline V gene (reference sequence) supplies CDR1 SGHAT and CDR2 FQDESV. Libraries were built with the immunoSEQ multiplex PCR assay. TCRdb mirrors the immuneACCESS table, restricted to in-frame sequences. Some clones are absent from its copies; in checked studies, under half trace to an unresolved V gene, and the reason for the others is unknown. This sample has 43,000 or so clones in its table, and approximately 92% of those were observed once. Of the sample, 2% to 2.5% is held by the ten largest clones.

The sample was peripheral blood, taken in the third trimester of pregnancy. The clonotype was recovered from a female donor with multiple sclerosis, enrolled in a pregnancy study. Recombination joined TRBV11-1 with TRBJ2-7; the D segment cannot be called with confidence. The bases read TGTGCCAGCAGCTTAGGCGGAAGCTACGAGCAGTACTTC. This is translated as CASSLGGSYEQYF.